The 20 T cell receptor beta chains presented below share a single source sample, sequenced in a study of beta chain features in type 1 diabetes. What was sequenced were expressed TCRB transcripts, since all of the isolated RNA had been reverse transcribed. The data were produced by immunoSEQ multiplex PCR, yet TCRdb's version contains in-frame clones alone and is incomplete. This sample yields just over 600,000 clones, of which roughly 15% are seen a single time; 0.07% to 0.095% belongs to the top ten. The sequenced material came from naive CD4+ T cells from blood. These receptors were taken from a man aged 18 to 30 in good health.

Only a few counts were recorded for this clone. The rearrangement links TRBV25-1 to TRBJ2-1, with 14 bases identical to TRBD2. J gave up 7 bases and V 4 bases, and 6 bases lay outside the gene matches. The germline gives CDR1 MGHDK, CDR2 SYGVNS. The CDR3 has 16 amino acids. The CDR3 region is CASSGMGLAGENEQFF. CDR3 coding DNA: TGTGCCAGCAGTGGTATGGGACTAGCGGGAGAGAATGAGCAGTTCTTC.

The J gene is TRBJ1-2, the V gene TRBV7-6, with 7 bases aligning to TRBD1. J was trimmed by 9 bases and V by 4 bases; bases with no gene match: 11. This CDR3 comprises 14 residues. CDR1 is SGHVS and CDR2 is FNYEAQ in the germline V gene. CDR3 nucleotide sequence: TGTGCCAGCAGCTCCAGCTCAGGGGGAGCTAGCTACACCTTC. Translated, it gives CASSSSSGGASYTF.

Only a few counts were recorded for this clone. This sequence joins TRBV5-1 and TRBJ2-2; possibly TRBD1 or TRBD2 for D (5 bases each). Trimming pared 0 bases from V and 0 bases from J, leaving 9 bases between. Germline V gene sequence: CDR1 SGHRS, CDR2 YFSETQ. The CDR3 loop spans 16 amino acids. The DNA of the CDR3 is TGCGCCAGCAGCTTGGTCGGGGCCCCGAACACCGGGGAGCTGTTTTTT. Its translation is CASSLVGAPNTGELFF.

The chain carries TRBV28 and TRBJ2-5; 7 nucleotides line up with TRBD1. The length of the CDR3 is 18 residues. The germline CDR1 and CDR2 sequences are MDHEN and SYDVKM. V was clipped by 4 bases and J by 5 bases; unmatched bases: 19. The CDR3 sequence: CASSSKLLRRQGFETQYF. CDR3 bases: TGTGCCAGCAGTTCGAAACTTCTTCGTAGACAGGGTTTCGAGACCCAGTACTTC. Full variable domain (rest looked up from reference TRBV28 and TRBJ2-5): DVKVTQSSRYLVKRTGEKVFLECVQDMDHENMFWYRQDPGLGLRLIYFSYDVKMKEKGDIPEGYSVSREKKERFSLILESASTNQTSMYLCASSSKLLRRQGFETQYFGPGTRLLVL.

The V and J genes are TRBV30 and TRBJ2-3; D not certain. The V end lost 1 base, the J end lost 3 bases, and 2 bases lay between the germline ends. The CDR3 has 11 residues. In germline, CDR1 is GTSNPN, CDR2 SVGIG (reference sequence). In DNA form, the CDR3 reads TGTGCCTGGAGTGATACAGATACGCAGTATTTT. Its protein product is CAWSDTDTQYF.

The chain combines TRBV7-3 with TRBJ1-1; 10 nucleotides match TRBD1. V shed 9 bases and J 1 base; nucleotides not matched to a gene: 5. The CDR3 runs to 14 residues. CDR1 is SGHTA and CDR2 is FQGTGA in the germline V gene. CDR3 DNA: TGTGCCAGTAAACGGGACAGGGGGAACACTGAAGCTTTCTTT. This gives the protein CASKRDRGNTEAFF.

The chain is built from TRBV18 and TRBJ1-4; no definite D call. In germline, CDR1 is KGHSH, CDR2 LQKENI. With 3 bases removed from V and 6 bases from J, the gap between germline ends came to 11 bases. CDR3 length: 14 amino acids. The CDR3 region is CASSPGQGYEKLFF. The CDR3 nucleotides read TGTGCCAGCTCACCGGGCCAAGGGTATGAAAAACTGTTTTTT.

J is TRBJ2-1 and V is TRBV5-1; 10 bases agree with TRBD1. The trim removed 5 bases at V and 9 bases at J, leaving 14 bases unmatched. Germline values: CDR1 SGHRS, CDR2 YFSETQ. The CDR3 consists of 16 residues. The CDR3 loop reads CASSETGGVSRGEQFF. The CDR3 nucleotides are TGCGCCAGCAGTGAGACAGGGGGCGTTTCCCGCGGTGAGCAGTTCTTC.

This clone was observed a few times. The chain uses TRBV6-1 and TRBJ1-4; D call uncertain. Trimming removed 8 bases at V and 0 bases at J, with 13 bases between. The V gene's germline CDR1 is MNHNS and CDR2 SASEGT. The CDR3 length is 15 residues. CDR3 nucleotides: TGTGCCAGCGGCCTCGGCAGTGCAACTAATGAAAAACTGTTTTTT. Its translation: CASGLGSATNEKLFF.

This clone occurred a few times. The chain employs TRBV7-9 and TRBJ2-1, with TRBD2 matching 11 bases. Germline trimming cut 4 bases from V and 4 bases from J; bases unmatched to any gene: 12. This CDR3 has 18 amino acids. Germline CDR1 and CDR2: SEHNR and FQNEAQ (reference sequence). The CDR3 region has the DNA TGTGCCAGCAGCTCCCGCGGATCGACTAGCGGGAAGTACAATGAGCAGTTCTTC. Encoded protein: CASSSRGSTSGKYNEQFF.

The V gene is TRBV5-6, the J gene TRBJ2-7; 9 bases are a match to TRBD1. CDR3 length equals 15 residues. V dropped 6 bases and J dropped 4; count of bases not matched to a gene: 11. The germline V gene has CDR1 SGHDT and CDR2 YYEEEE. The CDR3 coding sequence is TGTGCCAGCAACTTCCAGGGACAGGGCCTTTACGAGCAGTACTTC. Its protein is CASNFQGQGLYEQYF.

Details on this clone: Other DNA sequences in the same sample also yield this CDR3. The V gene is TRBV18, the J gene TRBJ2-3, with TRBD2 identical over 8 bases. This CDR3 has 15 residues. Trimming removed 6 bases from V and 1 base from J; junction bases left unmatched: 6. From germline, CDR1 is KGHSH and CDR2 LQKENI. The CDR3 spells CASSPLAGGTDTQYF. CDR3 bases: TGTGCCAGCTCGCCGCTAGCGGGCGGCACAGATACGCAGTATTTT.

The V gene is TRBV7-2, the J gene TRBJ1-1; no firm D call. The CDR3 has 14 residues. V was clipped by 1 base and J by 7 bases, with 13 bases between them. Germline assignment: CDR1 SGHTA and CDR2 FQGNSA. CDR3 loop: CASSLGASGSEAFF. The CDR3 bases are TGTGCCAGCAGCTTAGGAGCGTCGGGGAGTGAAGCTTTCTTT.

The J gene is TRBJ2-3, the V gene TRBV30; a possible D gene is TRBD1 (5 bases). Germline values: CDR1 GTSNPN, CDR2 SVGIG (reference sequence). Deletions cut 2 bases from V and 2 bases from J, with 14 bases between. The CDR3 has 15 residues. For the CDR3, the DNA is TGTGCCTGGAGTCGCCTACTTGGGGCCACAGATACGCAGTATTTT. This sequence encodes CAWSRLLGATDTQYF.

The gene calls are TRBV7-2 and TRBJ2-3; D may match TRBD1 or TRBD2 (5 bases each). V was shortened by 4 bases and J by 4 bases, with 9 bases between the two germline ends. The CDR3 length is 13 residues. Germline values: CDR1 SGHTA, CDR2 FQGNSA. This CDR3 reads CASSWGKSDTQYF. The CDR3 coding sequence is TGTGCCAGCAGCTGGGGGAAATCAGATACGCAGTATTTT.

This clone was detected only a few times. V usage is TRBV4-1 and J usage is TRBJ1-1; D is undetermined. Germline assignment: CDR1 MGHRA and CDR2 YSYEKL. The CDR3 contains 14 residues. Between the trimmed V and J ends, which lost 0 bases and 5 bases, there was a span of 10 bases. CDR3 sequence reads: CASSQERKATEAFF. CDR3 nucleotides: TGCGCCAGCAGCCAAGAACGGAAGGCAACTGAAGCTTTCTTT.

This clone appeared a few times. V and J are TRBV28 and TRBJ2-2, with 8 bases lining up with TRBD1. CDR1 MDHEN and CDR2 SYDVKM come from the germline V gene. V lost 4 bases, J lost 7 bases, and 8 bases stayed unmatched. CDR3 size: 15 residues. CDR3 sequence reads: CASSSRTGKVGELFF. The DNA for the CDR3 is TGTGCCAGCAGTTCGCGGACAGGGAAGGTCGGGGAGCTGTTTTTT. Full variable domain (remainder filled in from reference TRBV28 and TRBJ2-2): DVKVTQSSRYLVKRTGEKVFLECVQDMDHENMFWYRQDPGLGLRLIYFSYDVKMKEKGDIPEGYSVSREKKERFSLILESASTNQTSMYLCASSSRTGKVGELFFGEGSRLTVL.

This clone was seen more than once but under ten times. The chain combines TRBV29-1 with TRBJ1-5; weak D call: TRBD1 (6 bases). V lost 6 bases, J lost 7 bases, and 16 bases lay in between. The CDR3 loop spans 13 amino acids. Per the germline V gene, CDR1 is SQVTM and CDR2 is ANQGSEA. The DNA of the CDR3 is TGCAGCGTGGTGGGGTTACAGGGCCAGCCCCAGCATTTT. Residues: CSVVGLQGQPQHF.

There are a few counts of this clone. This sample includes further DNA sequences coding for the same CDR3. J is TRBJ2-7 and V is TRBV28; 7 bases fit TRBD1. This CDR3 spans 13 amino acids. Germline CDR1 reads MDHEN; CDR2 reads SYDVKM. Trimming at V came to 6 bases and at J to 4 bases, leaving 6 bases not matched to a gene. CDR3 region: CASRTGTAYEQYF. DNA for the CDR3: TGTGCCAGCAGGACCGGGACAGCATACGAGCAGTACTTC.

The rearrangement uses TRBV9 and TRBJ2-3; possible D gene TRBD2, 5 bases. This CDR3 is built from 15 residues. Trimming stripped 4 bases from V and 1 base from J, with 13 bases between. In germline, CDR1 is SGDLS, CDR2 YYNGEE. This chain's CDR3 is CASSIRTRGTDTQYF. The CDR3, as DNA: TGTGCCAGCAGCATCCGCACTAGGGGCACAGATACGCAGTATTTT.